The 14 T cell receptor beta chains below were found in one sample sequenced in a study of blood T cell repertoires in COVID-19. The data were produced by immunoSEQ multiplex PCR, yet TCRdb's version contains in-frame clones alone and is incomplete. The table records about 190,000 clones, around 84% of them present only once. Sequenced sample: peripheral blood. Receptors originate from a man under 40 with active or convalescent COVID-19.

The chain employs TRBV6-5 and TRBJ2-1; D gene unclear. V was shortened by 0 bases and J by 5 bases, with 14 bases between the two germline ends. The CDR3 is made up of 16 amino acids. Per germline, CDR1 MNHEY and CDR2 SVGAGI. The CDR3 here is CASSYSGVSGDNEQFF. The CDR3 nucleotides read TGTGCCAGCAGTTACTCAGGAGTTTCCGGCGACAATGAGCAGTTCTTC.

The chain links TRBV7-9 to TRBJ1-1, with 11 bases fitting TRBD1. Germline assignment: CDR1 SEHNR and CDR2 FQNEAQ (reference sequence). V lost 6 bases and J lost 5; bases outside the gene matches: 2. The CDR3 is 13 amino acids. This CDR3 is CASRGTGGTEAFF. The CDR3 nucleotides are TGTGCCAGCAGGGGGACAGGGGGGACTGAAGCTTTCTTT.

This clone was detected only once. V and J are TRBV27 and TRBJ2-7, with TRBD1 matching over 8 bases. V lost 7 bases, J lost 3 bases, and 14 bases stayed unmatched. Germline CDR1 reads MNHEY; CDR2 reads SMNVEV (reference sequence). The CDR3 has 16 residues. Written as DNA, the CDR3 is TGTGCCAGCACAACTTACCAGGGGGCGAGTGGCTACGAGCAGTACTTC. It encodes CASTTYQGASGYEQYF.

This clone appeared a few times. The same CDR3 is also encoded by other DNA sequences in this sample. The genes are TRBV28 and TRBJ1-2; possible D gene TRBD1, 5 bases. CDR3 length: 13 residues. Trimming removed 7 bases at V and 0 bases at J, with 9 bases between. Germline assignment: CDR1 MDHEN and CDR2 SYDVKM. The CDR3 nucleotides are TGTGCCAGCACGGGGGGGTCTAACTATGGCTACACCTTC. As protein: CASTGGSNYGYTF.

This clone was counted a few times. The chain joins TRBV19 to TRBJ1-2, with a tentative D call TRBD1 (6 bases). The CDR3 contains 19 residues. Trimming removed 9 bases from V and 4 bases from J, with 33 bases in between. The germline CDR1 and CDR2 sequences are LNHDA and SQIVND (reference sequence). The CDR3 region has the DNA TGTGCCAGCTCCCCGACTTCGGCCTCATCGTTGACAGGCCGCTATGGCTACACCTTC. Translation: CASSPTSASSLTGRYGYTF.

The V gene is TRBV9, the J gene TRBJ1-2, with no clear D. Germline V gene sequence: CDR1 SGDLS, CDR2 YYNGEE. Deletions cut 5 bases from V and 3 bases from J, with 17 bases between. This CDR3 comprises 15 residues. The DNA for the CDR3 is TGTGCCAGCAGAGAGGGAGTGGGTGGGGACTATGGCTACACCTTC. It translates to CASREGVGGDYGYTF. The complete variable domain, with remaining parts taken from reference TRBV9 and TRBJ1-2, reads DSGVTQTPKHLITATGQRVTLRCSPRSGDLSVYWYQQSLDQGLQFLIQYYNGEERAKGNILERFSAQQFPDLHSELNLSSLELGDSALYFCASREGVGGDYGYTFGSGTRLTVV.

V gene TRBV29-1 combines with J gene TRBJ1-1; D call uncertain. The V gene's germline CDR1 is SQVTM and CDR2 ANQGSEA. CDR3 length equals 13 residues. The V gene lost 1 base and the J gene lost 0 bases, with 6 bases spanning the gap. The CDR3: CSVEGLLNTEAFF. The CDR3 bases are TGCAGCGTTGAAGGGCTCTTGAACACTGAAGCTTTCTTT.

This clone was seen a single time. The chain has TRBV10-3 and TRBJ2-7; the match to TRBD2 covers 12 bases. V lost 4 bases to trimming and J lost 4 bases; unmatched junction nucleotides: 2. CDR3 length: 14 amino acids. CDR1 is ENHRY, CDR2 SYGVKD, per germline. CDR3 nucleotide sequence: TGTGCCATCAGTGGGACTAGCGGGATTTACGAGCAGTACTTC. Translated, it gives CAISGTSGIYEQYF.

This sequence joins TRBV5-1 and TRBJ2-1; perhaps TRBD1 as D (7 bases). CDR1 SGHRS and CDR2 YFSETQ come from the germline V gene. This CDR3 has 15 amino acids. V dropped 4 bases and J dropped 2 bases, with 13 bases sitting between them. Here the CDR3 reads CASSRGTAAYNEQFF. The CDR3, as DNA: TGCGCCAGCAGCCGGGGGACAGCAGCCTACAATGAGCAGTTCTTC.

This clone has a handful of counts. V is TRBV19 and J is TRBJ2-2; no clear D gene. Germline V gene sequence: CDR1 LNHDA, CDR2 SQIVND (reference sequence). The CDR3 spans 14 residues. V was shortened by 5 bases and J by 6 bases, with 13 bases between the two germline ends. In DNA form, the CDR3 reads TGTGCCAGTAGTGGGTGGGTCGCGGCCGGGGAGCTGTTTTTT. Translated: CASSGWVAAGELFF.

CDR3 sequence: CASTVTAGDFYNEQFF. The CDR3 DNA is TGTGCCAGTACGGTGACAGCGGGGGATTTCTACAATGAGCAGTTCTTC. The J gene is TRBJ2-1, the V gene TRBV19, with 8 bases that match TRBD2. Germline V lookup: CDR1 LNHDA, CDR2 SQIVND (reference sequence). CDR3 length: 16 residues. The ends lost 7 bases at V and 3 bases at J; junction bases unmatched: 11.

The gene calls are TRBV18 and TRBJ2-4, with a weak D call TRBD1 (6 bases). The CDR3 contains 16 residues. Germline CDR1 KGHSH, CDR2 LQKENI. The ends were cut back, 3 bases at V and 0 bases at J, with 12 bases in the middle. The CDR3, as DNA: TGTGCCAGCTCACCTCAGGGGACGGTAGCCAAAAACATTCAGTACTTC. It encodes CASSPQGTVAKNIQYF.

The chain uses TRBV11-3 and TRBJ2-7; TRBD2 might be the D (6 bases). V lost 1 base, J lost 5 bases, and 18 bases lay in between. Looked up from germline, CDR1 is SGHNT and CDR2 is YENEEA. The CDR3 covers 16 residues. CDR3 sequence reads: CASSLGGGTHVNEQYF. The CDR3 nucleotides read TGTGCCAGCAGCTTAGGGGGCGGGACGCATGTCAACGAGCAGTACTTC.

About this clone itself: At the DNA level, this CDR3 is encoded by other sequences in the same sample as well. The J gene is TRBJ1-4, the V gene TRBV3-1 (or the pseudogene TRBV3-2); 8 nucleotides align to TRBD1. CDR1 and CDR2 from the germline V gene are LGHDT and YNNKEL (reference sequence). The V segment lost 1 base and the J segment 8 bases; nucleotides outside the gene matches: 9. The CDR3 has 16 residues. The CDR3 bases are TGTGCCAGCAGCCAAGCCGCAGGGGGCGGAGGAGAAAAACTGTTTTTT. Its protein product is CASSQAAGGGGEKLFF.